Presented here are 23 T cell receptor beta chains from one specimen sequenced in a study of OX40 agonist ivuxolimab in advanced cancers. Libraries were built with the immunoSEQ multiplex PCR assay. TCRdb provides this immuneACCESS table in a form limited to in-frame rearrangements. Some clones are lacking; in checked studies, under half of them reflect an unresolved V gene, and why the rest are absent is not known. For this sample there are 60,000 to 85,000 clones; around 89% appear just once. In total, the top ten clones hold 4% of the sample. Sequences were derived from CD4+ or CD8+ T cells sorted from blood, sampled in a trial of the OX40 agonist ivuxolimab. These receptors all stem from an adult with an advanced solid tumor such as melanoma, head and neck, liver or kidney cancer.

This clone was found once. V gene TRBV6-5 combines with J gene TRBJ2-3, with no clear D. The length of the CDR3 is 14 residues. The germline V and J ends were trimmed by 5 bases and 2 bases, with 11 bases remaining between them. The germline V gene has CDR1 MNHEY and CDR2 SVGAGI. The CDR3 region has the DNA TGTGCCAGCAGTCGGAACCAGGTCACAGATACGCAGTATTTT. Protein sequence: CASSRNQVTDTQYF.

This clone was observed a handful of times. The rearrangement links TRBV7-5 to TRBJ1-2; TRBD1 is taken as the D call from the table, unchecked against the DNA. TRBV7-5 counts as a pseudogene. The CDR3 loop spans 18 amino acids. This CDR3 reads CARSGNTEQGATPRGYTF. Here the CDR3 DNA reads TGTGCCAGAAGCGGCAACACTGAACAGGGGGCGACTCCTCGGGGCTACACCTTC.

The genes are TRBV18 and TRBJ2-7, with TRBD2 identical over 13 bases. CDR1 and CDR2 (germline): KGHSH, LQKENI. The J segment lost 6 bases and the V segment lost 7 bases, leaving 6 bases of the junction unmatched. The CDR3 totals 14 residues. The CDR3 DNA sequence: TGTGCCAGCTGGCCCGGACTAGCGGGAGTCGAGCAGTACTTC. It is translated as CASWPGLAGVEQYF.

This chain uses TRBV19 with TRBJ2-1; 9 nucleotides match TRBD2. The ends lost 3 bases at V and 8 bases at J; junction bases unmatched: 8. The CDR3 runs 15 residues. CDR1 and CDR2 from the germline V gene are LNHDA and SQIVND (reference sequence). CDR3 loop: CASSIISGRWHEQFF. CDR3 DNA: TGTGCCAGTAGTATTATCAGCGGGAGGTGGCATGAGCAGTTCTTC.

The V and J genes are TRBV9 and TRBJ2-2, with a tentative D call TRBD1 (6 bases). The CDR3 covers 17 residues. V lost 0 bases, J lost 1 base, and 13 bases lay in between. The germline CDR1 and CDR2 sequences are SGDLS and YYNGEE. This CDR3 is CASSVGLGQGNTGELFF. The CDR3 DNA reads as TGTGCCAGCAGCGTAGGTCTGGGACAAGGGAACACCGGGGAGCTGTTTTTT. Drawing the rest from reference TRBV9 and TRBJ2-2, the complete variable domain is DSGVTQTPKHLITATGQRVTLRCSPRSGDLSVYWYQQSLDQGLQFLIQYYNGEERAKGNILERFSAQQFPDLHSELNLSSLELGDSALYFCASSVGLGQGNTGELFFGEGSRLTVL.

The V call is TRBV7-3, the J call TRBJ1-2, with D possibly matching TRBD1 (6 bases). V was clipped by 1 base and J by 7 bases, with 10 bases between them. This CDR3 is built from 13 residues. CDR1 is SGHTA and CDR2 is FQGTGA in the germline V gene. CDR3 in amino acids: CASSLNTGAGYTF. CDR3 DNA sequence: TGTGCCAGCAGCTTAAATACGGGGGCTGGCTACACCTTC.

The rearrangement links TRBV29-1 to TRBJ2-1, with TRBD1 matching over 11 bases. V was clipped by 3 bases and J by 6 bases; unmatched bases: 4. Germline V CDR1 and CDR2: SQVTM, ANQGSEA. This CDR3 is built from 14 residues. CDR3 DNA sequence: TGCAGCGTTGACCGGACAGGGGGCCGCAATGAGCAGTTCTTC. Protein: CSVDRTGGRNEQFF.

The J gene is TRBJ1-1, the V gene TRBV19; no definite D call. V was clipped by 8 bases and J by 1 base, with 11 bases between them. The CDR3 loop spans 13 amino acids. CDR1 and CDR2 from the germline V gene are LNHDA and SQIVND (reference sequence). The CDR3 protein is CASGPGANTEAFF. CDR3 DNA sequence: TGTGCCAGTGGACCGGGAGCGAACACTGAAGCTTTCTTT.

The rearrangement uses TRBV5-4 and TRBJ2-3; D gene uncertain. The CDR3 totals 14 residues. The germline V gene has CDR1 SGHNT and CDR2 YYREEE (reference sequence). The V end was cut by 4 bases, the J end by 1 base, with 10 bases between. This chain's CDR3 is CASSPAWGTDTQYF. CDR3 coding DNA: TGTGCCAGCAGCCCCGCGTGGGGCACAGATACGCAGTATTTT.

The chain has TRBV4-3 and TRBJ2-2; 10 nucleotides match TRBD2. The germline CDR1 and CDR2 sequences are LGHNA and YSLEER. Trimming took 3 bases from V and 7 from J; bases not matched to a gene: 14. The CDR3 consists of 18 residues. CDR3 coding DNA: TGCGCCAGCAGCCAGGGTTTACTAGCGGGATCTTTTGGCGGGGAGCTGTTTTTT. This translates into CASSQGLLAGSFGGELFF.

The rearrangement links TRBV7-3 to TRBJ2-1; no clear D. V was shortened by 4 bases and J by 9 bases, with 10 bases between the two germline ends. Germline V gene sequence: CDR1 SGHTA, CDR2 FQGTGA. The CDR3 sequence is 12 residues long. DNA of the CDR3: TGTGCCAGCAGCTCTTCTCCCATTGAGCAGTTCTTC. Translating gives CASSSSPIEQFF.

The CDR3 loop reads CASSRDRAPGELFF. The CDR3 DNA follows: TGTGCCAGCAGCCGGGACAGGGCCCCCGGGGAGCTGTTTTTT. V is TRBV5-5 and J is TRBJ2-2; 9 nucleotides line up with TRBD1. CDR3 length equals 14 residues. V shed 4 bases and J 6 bases; nucleotides not matched to a gene: 4. Germline loops: CDR1 SGHKS, CDR2 YYEKEE (reference sequence). Full variable domain (outside the CDR3, taken from reference TRBV5-5 and TRBJ2-2): DAGVTQSPTHLIKTRGQQVTLRCSPISGHKSVSWYQQVLGQGPQFIFQYYEKEERGRGNFPDRFSARQFPNYSSELNVNALLLGDSALYLCASSRDRAPGELFFGEGSRLTVL.

This rearrangement joins TRBV27 to TRBJ1-4; possibly TRBD1 for D (6 bases). The CDR3 loop spans 13 amino acids. Trimming cost V 8 bases and J 7 bases, with 14 bases left between them. Germline loops: CDR1 MNHEY, CDR2 SMNVEV (reference sequence). The CDR3 is CASRGGASEKLFF. In DNA, the CDR3 is TGTGCCAGCCGAGGGGGGGCGAGTGAAAAACTGTTTTTT.

The chain has TRBV19 and TRBJ1-5, with 10 bases fitting TRBD1. Trimming removed 5 bases from V and 3 bases from J; junction bases left unmatched: 7. Germline lookup yields CDR1 LNHDA and CDR2 SQIVND (reference sequence). The CDR3 has 16 amino acids. CDR3 in DNA: TGTGCCAGTAGTCCAATCGGGACAGGGGACAATCAGCCCCAGCATTTT. Its translation is CASSPIGTGDNQPQHF.

This chain connects TRBV4-3 to TRBJ1-5; no reliable D call. The germline V gene has CDR1 LGHNA and CDR2 YSLEER. Deletions cut 0 bases from V and 4 bases from J, with 16 bases between. This CDR3 spans 17 amino acids. The CDR3 nucleotides read TGCGCCAGCAGCCAAGATTTCCTTATCAGCCGAAATCAGCCCCAGCATTTT. Protein sequence: CASSQDFLISRNQPQHF.

The V gene is TRBV10-3, the J gene TRBJ1-2; TRBD1 aligns across 8 bases. The length of the CDR3 is 13 residues. Looked up from germline, CDR1 is ENHRY and CDR2 is SYGVKD. Unmatched junction bases numbered 4, after V lost 6 bases and J lost 4 bases. CDR3 DNA sequence: TGTGCCATCAGGGACAGGGAGGCCTATGGCTACACCTTC. The encoded protein is CAIRDREAYGYTF.

This rearrangement joins TRBV9 to TRBJ2-5; D perhaps matches TRBD2 (5 bases). V was clipped by 4 bases and J by 4 bases, with 17 bases between them. Germline-derived CDR1 and CDR2 are SGDLS and YYNGEE. The CDR3 is made up of 15 amino acids. This CDR3 is CASSPRSGSSETQYF. As DNA, the CDR3 is TGTGCCAGCAGCCCGCGTTCGGGGTCTTCAGAGACCCAGTACTTC. Full variable domain (outside the CDR3, taken from reference TRBV9 and TRBJ2-5): DSGVTQTPKHLITATGQRVTLRCSPRSGDLSVYWYQQSLDQGLQFLIQYYNGEERAKGNILERFSAQQFPDLHSELNLSSLELGDSALYFCASSPRSGSSETQYFGPGTRLLVL.

This sequence joins TRBV19 and TRBJ1-2, with D possibly TRBD1 on 6 matching bases. This CDR3 has 11 residues. CDR1 LNHDA and CDR2 SQIVND come from the germline V gene (reference sequence). Trimming took 7 bases from V and 3 from J, leaving 6 bases between them. The CDR3 sequence is CASNRDYGYTF. The CDR3 DNA reads TGTGCCAGTAACAGGGACTATGGCTACACCTTC.

This chain joins TRBV6-5 and TRBJ2-2; D is unclear. The CDR3 is 15 amino acids. V was pared by 2 bases and J by 0 bases, with 7 bases between. Germline lookup yields CDR1 MNHEY and CDR2 SVGAGI. This chain's CDR3 is CASSYLVTNTGELFF. The CDR3 region has the DNA TGTGCCAGCAGTTACCTGGTCACGAACACCGGGGAGCTGTTTTTT.

This sequence joins TRBV10-3 and TRBJ1-5; a possible D gene is TRBD1 (5 bases). The V gene lost 10 bases and the J gene lost 5 bases, with 18 bases spanning the gap. The CDR3 loop spans 14 amino acids. Germline lookup yields CDR1 ENHRY and CDR2 SYGVKD. The CDR3 region has the DNA TGTGCCACCAGGCCTAGGGCGGGGGATCAGCCCCAGCATTTT. It is translated as CATRPRAGDQPQHF.

The rearrangement uses TRBV29-1 and TRBJ1-5; D is unclear. V dropped 6 bases and J dropped 1 base, with 7 bases sitting between them. The CDR3 has 12 amino acids. CDR1 SQVTM and CDR2 ANQGSEA come from the germline V gene. The CDR3 here is CSVTDSNQPQHF. CDR3 DNA sequence: TGCAGCGTCACTGACAGCAATCAGCCCCAGCATTTT.

The CDR3 nucleotides read TGCGCCAGCAGCTTGCGTCCCGCGGTGGGGACAGATACGCAGTATTTT. This sequence encodes CASSLRPAVGTDTQYF. V is TRBV5-1 and J is TRBJ2-3; D gene ambiguous. This CDR3 contains 16 residues. Trimming left V 1 base short and J 3 bases short, with 15 bases between. The germline CDR1 and CDR2 sequences are SGHRS and YFSETQ.

The chain uses TRBV18 and TRBJ2-1, with 7 bases aligning to TRBD2. V shed 2 bases and J 9 bases; nucleotides not matched to a gene: 10. Germline assignment: CDR1 KGHSH and CDR2 LQKENI. The CDR3 loop spans 15 amino acids. CDR3 loop: CASSPEAGVVGEQFF. The CDR3 nucleotides are TGTGCCAGCTCACCAGAGGCGGGAGTTGTTGGTGAGCAGTTCTTC.